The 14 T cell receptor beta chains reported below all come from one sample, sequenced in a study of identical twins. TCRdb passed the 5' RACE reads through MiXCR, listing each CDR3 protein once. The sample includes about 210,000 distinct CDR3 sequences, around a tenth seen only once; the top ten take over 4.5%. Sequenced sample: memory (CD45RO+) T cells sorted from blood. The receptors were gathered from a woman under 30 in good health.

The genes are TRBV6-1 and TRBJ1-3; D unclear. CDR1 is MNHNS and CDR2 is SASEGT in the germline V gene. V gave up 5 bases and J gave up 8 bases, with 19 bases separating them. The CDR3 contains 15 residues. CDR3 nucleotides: TGTGCCAGCAGTCGAGTAGGGCTTGGGTTACACACCATATATTTT. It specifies CASSRVGLGLHTIYF.

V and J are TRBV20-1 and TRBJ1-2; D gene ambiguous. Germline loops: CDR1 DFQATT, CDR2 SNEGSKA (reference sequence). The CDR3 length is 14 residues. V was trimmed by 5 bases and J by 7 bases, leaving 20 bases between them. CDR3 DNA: TGCAGTGCTGGCCGGACCGTCTCCGGGCGTGGCTACACCTTC. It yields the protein CSAGRTVSGRGYTF.

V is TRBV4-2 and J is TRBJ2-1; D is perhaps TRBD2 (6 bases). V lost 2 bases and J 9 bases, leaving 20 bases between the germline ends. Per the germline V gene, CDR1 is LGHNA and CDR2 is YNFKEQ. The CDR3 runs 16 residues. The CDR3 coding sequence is TGTGCCAGCAGCCAACTCCAGAATAGGAGGGGATCTGAGCAGTTCTTC. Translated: CASSQLQNRRGSEQFF.

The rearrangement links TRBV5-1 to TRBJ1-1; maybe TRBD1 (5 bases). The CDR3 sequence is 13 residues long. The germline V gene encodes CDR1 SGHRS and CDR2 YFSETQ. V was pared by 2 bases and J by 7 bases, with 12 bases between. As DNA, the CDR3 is TGCGCCAGCAGCTTCGGGACGGAAAATGAAGCTTTCTTT. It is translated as CASSFGTENEAFF.

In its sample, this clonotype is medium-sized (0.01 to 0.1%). Here the CDR3 reads CSAAPGTSSYNEQFF. DNA for the CDR3: TGCAGTGCCGCCCCCGGGACTAGCTCCTACAATGAGCAGTTCTTC. The chain recombines TRBV20-1 with TRBJ2-1; 8 bases match TRBD2. The length of the CDR3 is 15 residues. The germline V gene encodes CDR1 DFQATT and CDR2 SNEGSKA (reference sequence). V lost 6 bases and J lost 0; bases outside the gene matches: 7.

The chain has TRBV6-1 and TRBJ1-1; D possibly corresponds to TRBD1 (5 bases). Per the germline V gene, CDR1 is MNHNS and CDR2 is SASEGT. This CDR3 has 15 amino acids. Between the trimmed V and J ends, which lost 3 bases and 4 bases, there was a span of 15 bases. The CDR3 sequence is CASSDPGGIGTEAFF. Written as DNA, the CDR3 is TGTGCCAGCAGTGACCCTGGGGGGATAGGCACTGAAGCTTTCTTT.

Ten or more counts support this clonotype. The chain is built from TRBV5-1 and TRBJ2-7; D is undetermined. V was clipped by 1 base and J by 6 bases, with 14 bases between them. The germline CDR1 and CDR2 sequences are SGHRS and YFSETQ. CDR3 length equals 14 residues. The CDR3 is CASSLPTILGEQYF. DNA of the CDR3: TGCGCCAGCAGCTTGCCGACCATTTTGGGCGAGCAGTACTTC.

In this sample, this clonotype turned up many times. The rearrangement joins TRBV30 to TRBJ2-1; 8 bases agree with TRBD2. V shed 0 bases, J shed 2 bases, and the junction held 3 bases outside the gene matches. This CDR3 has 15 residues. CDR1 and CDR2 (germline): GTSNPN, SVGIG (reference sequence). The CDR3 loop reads CAWSVVAGTYNEQFF. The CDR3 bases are TGTGCCTGGAGTGTGGTAGCGGGAACCTACAATGAGCAGTTCTTC.

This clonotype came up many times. The CDR3 DNA follows: TGTGCCAGCAGCCACCTCGGGTCCCTCGGAAACACCATATATTTT. Residues: CASSHLGSLGNTIYF. The chain employs TRBV4-2 and TRBJ1-3; unclear D gene. The CDR3 contains 15 residues. Germline loops: CDR1 LGHNA, CDR2 YNFKEQ. With 3 bases removed from V and 4 bases from J, the gap between germline ends came to 13 bases.

Written as DNA, the CDR3 is TGCAGTGCTCACCGACTAGAAGAGACCCAGTACTTC. Amino acid sequence: CSAHRLEETQYF. This rearrangement joins TRBV20-1 to TRBJ2-5, with D perhaps TRBD2 (6 bases). The V end was cut by 5 bases, the J end by 3 bases, with 10 bases between. The CDR3 extends over 12 amino acids. Germline assignment: CDR1 DFQATT and CDR2 SNEGSKA (reference sequence).

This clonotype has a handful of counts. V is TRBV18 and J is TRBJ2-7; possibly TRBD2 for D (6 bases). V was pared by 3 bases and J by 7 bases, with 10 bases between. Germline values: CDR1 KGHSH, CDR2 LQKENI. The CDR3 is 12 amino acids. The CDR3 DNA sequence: TGTGCCAGCTCACCCTCCCGGGAGGAGCAGTACTTC. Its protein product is CASSPSREEQYF.

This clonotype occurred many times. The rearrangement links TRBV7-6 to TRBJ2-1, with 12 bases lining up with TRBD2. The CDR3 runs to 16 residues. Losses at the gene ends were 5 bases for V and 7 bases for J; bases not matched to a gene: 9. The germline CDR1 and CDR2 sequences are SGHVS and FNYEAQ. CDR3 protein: CASSGRLAGVGNEQFF. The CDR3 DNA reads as TGTGCCAGCAGCGGTCGACTAGCGGGAGTTGGAAATGAGCAGTTCTTC.

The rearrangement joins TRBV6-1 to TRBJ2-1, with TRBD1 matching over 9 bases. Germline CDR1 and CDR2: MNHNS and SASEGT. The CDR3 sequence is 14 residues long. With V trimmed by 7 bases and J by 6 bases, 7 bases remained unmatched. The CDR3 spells CASTDRGTPNEQFF. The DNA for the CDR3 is TGTGCCAGCACAGACAGGGGGACCCCCAATGAGCAGTTCTTC.

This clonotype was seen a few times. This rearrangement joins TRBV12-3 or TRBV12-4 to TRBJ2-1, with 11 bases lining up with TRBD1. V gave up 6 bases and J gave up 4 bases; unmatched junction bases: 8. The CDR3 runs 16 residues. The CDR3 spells CASRGTGGARYNEQFF. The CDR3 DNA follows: TGTGCCAGCAGGGGGACAGGGGGAGCTCGGTACAATGAGCAGTTCTTC.